Listed here are 8 T cell receptor beta chains from one sample, sequenced in a study. One entry per CDR3 protein results from TCRdb running MiXCR on the RT-PCR reads. The sample has about 680,000 distinct CDR3 sequences; approximately 15% are singletons. Sequenced: memory CD4+ T cells from blood. Every receptor here comes from a female donor in good health, serving as a healthy control.

The sample holds many counts of this clonotype. The rearrangement links TRBV27 to TRBJ2-7; 13 bases align to TRBD2. The V gene's germline CDR1 is MNHEY and CDR2 SMNVEV (reference sequence). The CDR3 contains 15 residues. Germline trimming cut 5 bases from V and 5 bases from J; bases unmatched to any gene: 6. CDR3 nucleotides: TGTGCCAGCAGTCGGACTAGCGGGAGCATCAACGAGCAGTACTTC. Its translation is CASSRTSGSINEQYF.

This clonotype showed up just a few times. The chain combines TRBV27 with TRBJ1-2; tentative D call: TRBD1 (5 bases). V was pared by 6 bases and J by 4 bases, with 15 bases between. The CDR3 spans 14 residues. Germline CDR1 and CDR2: MNHEY and SMNVEV (reference sequence). DNA of the CDR3: TGTGCCAGCAGACTAGGGGCAGGGACCTATGGCTACACCTTC. This codes for CASRLGAGTYGYTF.

For this clonotype: A read error may explain this, as a much larger clone is one base away. V gene TRBV6-1 combines with J gene TRBJ1-3; D perhaps matches TRBD1 (6 bases). From germline, CDR1 is MNHNS and CDR2 SASEGT. V was shortened by 6 bases and J by 1 base, with 25 bases between the two germline ends. There are 19 residues in the CDR3. The CDR3 here is CASSSSRGAGVSSGNTIYF. The CDR3 nucleotides are TGTGCCAGCAGCTCAAGTCGGGGAGCAGGGGTATCATCTGGAAACACCATATATTTT.

This clonotype has a handful of counts. The V gene is TRBV12-3 or TRBV12-4, the J gene TRBJ1-3; D uncertain. The CDR3 contains 16 residues. The V end was cut by 3 bases, the J end by 0 bases, with 12 bases between. The CDR3 DNA sequence: TGTGCCAGCAGTTTTTTACAATCCAGCTCTGGAAACACCATATATTTT. Its protein product is CASSFLQSSSGNTIYF.

This clonotype was observed at least ten times. The J gene is TRBJ1-2, the V gene TRBV5-1, with 10 bases lining up with TRBD1. Trimming cost V 5 bases and J 5 bases; bases outside gene matches: 6. Germline V lookup: CDR1 SGHRS, CDR2 YFSETQ. This CDR3 is 14 amino acids long. In nucleotides, the CDR3 is TGCGCCAGCAGTACCGGGACAGGGGATTATGGCTACACCTTC. Translated: CASSTGTGDYGYTF. Looking up the rest from reference TRBV5-1 and TRBJ1-2 gives the full variable domain: KAGVTQTPRYLIKTRGQQVTLSCSPISGHRSVSWYQQTPGQGLQFLFEYFSETQRNKGNFPGRFSGRQFSNSRSEMNVSTLELGDSALYLCASSTGTGDYGYTFGSGTRLTVV.

This chain joins TRBV7-8 and TRBJ2-2, with D possibly matching TRBD1 (6 bases). The germline V gene encodes CDR1 SGHVS and CDR2 FQNEAQ. The length of the CDR3 is 17 residues. V lost 6 bases and J 2 bases, leaving 19 bases between the germline ends. In DNA, the CDR3 is TGTGCCAGCAGTCCTACAGGGTACGCCCCAAACACCGGGGAGCTGTTTTTT. Translating it yields CASSPTGYAPNTGELFF.

The V gene is TRBV28, the J gene TRBJ1-5, with D perhaps matching TRBD1 (5 bases). The CDR3 contains 15 residues. The V gene's germline CDR1 is MDHEN and CDR2 SYDVKM. Trimming took 8 bases from V and 2 from J, leaving 16 bases between them. In nucleotides, the CDR3 is TGTGCCAGCGCCTCGGGGCGGGCCGGCAATCAGCCCCAGCATTTT. Amino acid sequence: CASASGRAGNQPQHF.

This clonotype was seen many times. This chain uses TRBV4-2 with TRBJ2-3; 14 nucleotides line up with TRBD2. Germline V gene data show CDR1 as LGHNA and CDR2 as YNFKEQ. The V and J ends lost 3 bases and 3 bases, in that order; junction bases with no gene match: 5. CDR3 length: 17 amino acids. The CDR3 protein is CASSQSGTSGRTDTQYF. CDR3 sequence (DNA): TGTGCCAGCAGCCAGTCCGGGACTAGCGGGAGAACAGATACGCAGTATTTT.